Listed below are T cell receptor beta chains from one sample, sequenced in a study of blood T cell repertoires in COVID-19. The protocol was immunoSEQ multiplex PCR, while the TCRdb copy is restricted to in-frame clones and leaves out a portion. The sample lists 55,000 to 75,000 clones, around nine tenths seen once, with 1.3% in the top ten. Sequenced sample: peripheral blood. The source of these receptors is a man aged 55 to 70 with acute or convalescent COVID-19. Each CDR3 is given with its conserved first and last residue. D genes are given only for firm matches. The size entry is marked missing in some rows and otherwise reads once, few, many or a size class.

clone size,CDR3 length,J gene,D gene,V gene,CDR3 DNA,CDR3 protein
NA,14,TRBJ1-1,NA,TRBV4-1,TGCGCCAGCAGCCAAGGGCCCACCGACACTGAAGCTTTCTTT,CASSQGPTDTEAFF
NA,13,TRBJ1-5,NA,TRBV9,TGTGCCAGCAGTCCTAACCCCAATCAGCCCCAGCATTTT,CASSPNPNQPQHF
NA,14,TRBJ1-6,NA,TRBV5-1,TGCGCCAGCAGCTTGCCCATGAAGGAGTCACCCCTCCACTTT,CASSLPMKESPLHF
NA,14,TRBJ1-5,NA,TRBV7-2,TGTGCCAGCAGATCGGACAGTTACAATCAGCCCCAGCATTTT,CASRSDSYNQPQHF
NA,16,TRBJ1-5,NA,TRBV21-1,TGTGCCAGCACCCCCGCGGGGACAGGGTCTAATCAGCCCCAGCATTTT,CASTPAGTGSNQPQHF
NA,13,TRBJ2-1,NA,TRBV7-3,TGTGCCAGCAGCTCCGGGACATACAATGAGCAGTTCTTC,CASSSGTYNEQFF
once,15,TRBJ1-3,NA,TRBV5-1,TGCGCCAGCAGCAATACTTTTAGCTCTGGAAACACCATATATTTT,CASSNTFSSGNTIYF
NA,14,TRBJ1-5,NA,TRBV6-6,TGTGCCAGCAGTTACGCCTACAGCAATCAGCCCCAGCATTTT,CASSYAYSNQPQHF
NA,15,TRBJ1-2,NA,TRBV6-5,TGTGCCAGCAGGGAGAGGGGGTGGGATAACTATGGCTACACCTTC,CASRERGWDNYGYTF
NA,12,TRBJ2-1,NA,TRBV3-1/TRBV3-2,TGTGCCAGCAGCCCCCGAGTTACTGAGCAGTTCTTC,CASSPRVTEQFF
NA,13,TRBJ1-6,TRBD1,TRBV29-1,TGCAGCGTCACCTCGGGACAGAATTCACCCCTCCACTTT,CSVTSGQNSPLHF
NA,14,TRBJ2-1,TRBD2,TRBV30,TGTGCCTGGAGCCGGACTAGCGGGGGCGATGAGCAGTTCTTC,CAWSRTSGGDEQFF
NA,15,TRBJ2-7,TRBD1,TRBV11-2,TGTGCCAGCAGACTTGGGGGGACAGGTTCCTACGAGCAGTACTTC,CASRLGGTGSYEQYF
few,14,TRBJ2-2,NA,TRBV4-1,TGCGCCAGCAGCCAAGACCCCTCAGTCGGGGAGCTGTTTTTT,CASSQDPSVGELFF
NA,15,TRBJ2-3,NA,TRBV24-1,TGTGCCACCAGTGATTTAACAGGAGACACAGATACGCAGTATTTT,CATSDLTGDTDTQYF
NA,15,TRBJ1-6,NA,TRBV3-1/TRBV3-2,TGTGCCAGCAGCACCCTAGGTCCAGGGAATTCACCCCTCCACTTT,CASSTLGPGNSPLHF
NA,13,TRBJ1-5,NA,TRBV7-6,TGTGCCAGCAGCTTAGCGCTAGATCAGCCCCAGCATTTT,CASSLALDQPQHF
NA,15,TRBJ1-2,NA,TRBV2,TGTGCCAGCAGTCTACAGATACAAAATATCTATGGCTACACCTTC,CASSLQIQNIYGYTF
few,13,TRBJ1-1,NA,TRBV28,TGTGCCAGCAGTCCTAACCCCCCCCGAGAAGCTTTCTTT,CASSPNPPREAFF
few,13,TRBJ1-3,NA,TRBV12-3/TRBV12-4,TGTGCCAGCGGCACAGGCTCTGGAAACACCATATATTTT,CASGTGSGNTIYF
NA,13,TRBJ2-7,TRBD1,TRBV29-1,TGCAGCGTTAGACAGGGAAATCCCTACGAGCAGTACTTC,CSVRQGNPYEQYF
NA,15,TRBJ2-7,TRBD2,TRBV15,TGTGCCACCACCCCCAGTAGCGGGGGGGCCTACGAGCAGTACTTC,CATTPSSGGAYEQYF
NA,14,TRBJ1-3,TRBD1,TRBV10-3,TGTGCCATCAGTGAGGGGACAGTAGGAAACACCATATATTTT,CAISEGTVGNTIYF
NA,15,TRBJ2-2,TRBD2,TRBV4-1,TGCGCCAGCAGCCGGGCTAGCGGGGACACCGGGGAGCTGTTTTTT,CASSRASGDTGELFF
NA,16,TRBJ2-5,NA,TRBV21-1,TGTGCCAGCAGAATGTTGGGCAGGGCGTACCAAGAGACCCAGTACTTC,CASRMLGRAYQETQYF
NA,13,TRBJ2-5,NA,TRBV30,TGTGCCTGGAGTGTAGGCCCTTTGGGAGTGTGGCACTTC,CAWSVGPLGVWHF
NA,11,TRBJ2-7,NA,TRBV5-6,TGTGCCAGCAGCTCAGCCTACGAGCAGTACTTC,CASSSAYEQYF
NA,15,TRBJ2-5,NA,TRBV24-1,TGTGCCACCAGTGATTTCGGAGGGGGCGTGGAGACCCAGTACTTC,CATSDFGGGVETQYF
NA,16,TRBJ1-5,TRBD1,TRBV5-6,TGTGCCAGCACCGCAGGACAGGGGAGTAGCAATCAGCCCCAGCATTTT,CASTAGQGSSNQPQHF
NA,13,TRBJ1-2,NA,TRBV28,TGTGCCAGCAGTTTCACAGGGAACTATGGCTACACCTTC,CASSFTGNYGYTF
NA,17,TRBJ1-1,NA,TRBV5-4,TGTGCCAGCAGCCCGAGGGGGGGGCCGCATATGAACACTGAAGCTTTCTTT,CASSPRGGPHMNTEAFF
NA,13,TRBJ2-3,TRBD2,TRBV30,TGTGCCTGGAGTCGGGGGGGGGCAGATACGCAGTATTTT,CAWSRGGADTQYF
NA,16,TRBJ1-5,NA,TRBV6-6,TGTGCCAGCCTTTCACCCTCAGGGCTTAGCAATCAGCCCCAGCATTTT,CASLSPSGLSNQPQHF
NA,16,TRBJ2-2,TRBD1,TRBV13,TGTGCCAGCAGCTTAGGTGGGACAGGGACCACCGGGGAGCTGTTTTTT,CASSLGGTGTTGELFF
NA,13,TRBJ1-4,TRBD1,TRBV7-8,TGTGCCAGCAGCCGGGACAGCGAAGAAAAACTGTTTTTT,CASSRDSEEKLFF
NA,13,TRBJ1-5,NA,TRBV6-5,TGTGCCAGCAGCGAGATCGGCAATCAGCCCCAGCATTTT,CASSEIGNQPQHF
NA,17,TRBJ2-3,NA,TRBV11-3,TGTGCCAGCAGCCCTGACTCGGGGATTGGGGGCACAGATACGCAGTATTTT,CASSPDSGIGGTDTQYF
few,11,TRBJ1-1,NA,TRBV29-1,TGCAGCAAATTGACTGGGACTGAAGCTTTCTTT,CSKLTGTEAFF
NA,16,TRBJ1-1,NA,TRBV4-1,TGCGCCAGCAGCCCCTCCGAAGGCCAGGGAGGCACTGAAGCTTTCTTT,CASSPSEGQGGTEAFF
NA,18,TRBJ1-5,TRBD1,TRBV19,TGTGCCAGTAGTGTCTGGACAGGGGGCGCAGGGAGCAATCAGCCCCAGCATTTT,CASSVWTGGAGSNQPQHF
NA,17,TRBJ2-2,NA,TRBV3-1/TRBV3-2,TGTGCCAGCAGCCGCAGGACAGGACTAATGAACACCGGGGAGCTGTTTTTT,CASSRRTGLMNTGELFF
NA,12,TRBJ1-6,NA,TRBV6-5,TGTGCCAGCAGCTTCAGGTCGTCACCCCTCCACTTT,CASSFRSSPLHF
NA,14,TRBJ2-7,TRBD2,TRBV5-8,TGTGCCAGCAGCTTGCGGGGGGGCGGTCATGGGCAGTACTTC,CASSLRGGGHGQYF
NA,16,TRBJ1-1,TRBD1,TRBV6-5,TGTGCCAGCAGTTACCTCCCAGGGGGCGGAAACACTGAAGCTTTCTTT,CASSYLPGGGNTEAFF
NA,14,TRBJ2-7,TRBD1,TRBV19,TGTGCCAGTAGTGTGGACAGGGCCCGGTACGAGCAGTACTTC,CASSVDRARYEQYF
NA,15,TRBJ1-3,TRBD1,TRBV7-2,TGTGCCAGCAGACTTAAAAGGACAGGTTCAAACACCATATATTTT,CASRLKRTGSNTIYF
NA,14,TRBJ1-1,NA,TRBV9,TGTGCCAGCAGCGTAGTGGCGGGGAACACTGAAGCTTTCTTT,CASSVVAGNTEAFF
NA,15,TRBJ2-7,NA,TRBV13,TGTGCCAGCAGCTTGGAGCGGGACATCTCCTACGAGCAGTACTTC,CASSLERDISYEQYF
few,16,TRBJ2-2,NA,TRBV12-5,TGTGCTAGTGGTTTGGGGACAGAATTAAAACCCGGGGAGCTGTTTTTT,CASGLGTELKPGELFF
NA,15,TRBJ1-1,NA,TRBV9,TGTGCCAGCAGCGTAGGAGGTAGAGGTCACACTGAAGCTTTCTTT,CASSVGGRGHTEAFF
NA,12,TRBJ2-2,NA,TRBV12-3/TRBV12-4,TGTGCCAGCAGTCCAGTCACCGGGGAGCTGTTTTTT,CASSPVTGELFF
NA,18,TRBJ2-5,TRBD2,TRBV4-1,TGCGCCAGCAGCCAAATCTATGGTTCGGCGGGGGGGCTGGAGACCCAGTACTTC,CASSQIYGSAGGLETQYF
NA,16,TRBJ2-3,TRBD2,TRBV19,TGTGCCAGCTCCTCCGATAGCGGGCGAAGCACAGATACGCAGTATTTT,CASSSDSGRSTDTQYF
NA,13,TRBJ1-4,TRBD1,TRBV5-1,TGCGCCAGCAGCAGCGGGACAGGCGAAAAACTGTTTTTT,CASSSGTGEKLFF
NA,14,TRBJ2-5,NA,TRBV9,TGTGCCAGCAGCGTAGGAGGCTGGCAGTTCCCCCCGTACTTC,CASSVGGWQFPPYF
NA,11,TRBJ1-2,TRBD1,TRBV2,TGTGCCAGGGGACAGGGCGGAGGCTACACCTTC,CARGQGGGYTF
NA,13,TRBJ1-1,NA,TRBV11-2,TGTGCCAGCAGCCATGGAGGGATGATTGAAGCTTTCTTT,CASSHGGMIEAFF